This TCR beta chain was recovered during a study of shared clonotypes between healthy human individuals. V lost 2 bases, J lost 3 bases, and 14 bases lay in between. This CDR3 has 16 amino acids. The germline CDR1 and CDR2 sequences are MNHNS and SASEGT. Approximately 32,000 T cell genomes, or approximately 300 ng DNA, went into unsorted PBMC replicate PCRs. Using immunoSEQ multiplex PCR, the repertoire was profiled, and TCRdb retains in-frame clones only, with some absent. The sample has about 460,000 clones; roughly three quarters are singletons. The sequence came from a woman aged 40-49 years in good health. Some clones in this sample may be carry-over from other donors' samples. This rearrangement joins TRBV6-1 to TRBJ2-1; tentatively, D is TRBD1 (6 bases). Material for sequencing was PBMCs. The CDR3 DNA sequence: TGTGCCAGCAGTGAAATGGCAGGGGCGGTCTACAATGAGCAGTTCTTC. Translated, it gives CASSEMAGAVYNEQFF.